Sequencing of this T cell receptor beta chain was carried out in a study of shared clonotypes between healthy human individuals. The assay used deep level. Researchers divided each subset's genomic DNA evenly across several immunoSEQ plates. Sorted-subset replicate PCR reactions were performed with 150 to 200 ng DNA, corresponding to roughly 27,000 T cell genomes. Only in-frame clones appear in the TCRdb table, and some are missing; sequencing was by immunoSEQ multiplex PCR. Of 500,000 to 550,000 clones in the sample, approximately 95% were seen once. This CDR3 has 13 residues. Germline CDR1 is ENHRY and CDR2 is SYGVKD. The V end lost 7 bases, the J end lost 4 bases, and 11 bases lay between the germline ends. Participating donors were healthy, HIV-negative adults free of recent acute infections or vaccinations.

This sequence originates from a woman aged 30 to 39 in good health. The sequenced sample consisted of naive CD4+ T cells sorted from blood. The subset here: CD45RA+ positively selected. This chain links TRBV10-3 with TRBJ1-3; a possible D gene is TRBD1 (5 bases). The CDR3 DNA is TGTGCCATCACACAGGAGGAGGGAAACACCATATATTTT. Translation gives CAITQEEGNTIYF.